The following is a T cell receptor beta chain sequence with its context. The record originates from a study of T cell responses to AZD1222 COVID-19 vaccine. The CDR3 length is 13 residues. CDR1 is SGHNT, CDR2 YYREEE, per germline (reference sequence). V lost 0 bases to trimming and J lost 7 bases, with 11 bases between them. The method was immunoSEQ multiplex PCR; TCRdb's version includes in-frame clones alone and lacks a portion of them. This sample has some 170,000 clones, with approximately 94% found just once. The receptor's source is an adult in good health. The chain is built from TRBV5-4 and TRBJ2-7; possibly TRBD2 for D (6 bases). Source: peripheral blood, taken on day 0 of AZD1222 vaccination. The CDR3: CASSLAGGREQYF. The CDR3 bases are TGTGCCAGCAGCTTGGCCGGGGGAAGGGAGCAGTACTTC.